The next 18 T cell receptor beta chains were all read from a single sample in a study of T cell responses to AZD1222 COVID-19 vaccine. Produced via immunoSEQ multiplex PCR; TCRdb's table is partial and in-frame only. The data contain around 170,000 clones, 75% to 95% of them seen just once; the ten biggest clones take up around 4%. Sample: peripheral blood, taken on day 0 of AZD1222 vaccination. The receptor source for this set is an adult in good health.

V and J are TRBV19 and TRBJ2-1; D not resolved. The V and J ends lost 5 bases and 8 bases respectively, with 16 bases between them. The CDR3 totals 14 residues. Germline V gives CDR1 LNHDA, CDR2 SQIVND (reference sequence). CDR3 nucleotides: TGTGCCAGTAGTTTCGGGTCCCCCGGCTATGAGCAGTTCTTC. The encoded protein is CASSFGSPGYEQFF.

The chain couples TRBV19 to TRBJ1-5; D is unresolved. V was shortened by 5 bases and J by 0 bases, with 8 bases between the two germline ends. The germline V gene has CDR1 LNHDA and CDR2 SQIVND (reference sequence). The CDR3 is 14 residues long. Here the CDR3 reads CASSRRTSNQPQHF. The CDR3 DNA follows: TGTGCCAGTAGTCGGCGGACTAGCAATCAGCCCCAGCATTTT.

V is TRBV18 and J is TRBJ2-2, with D possibly matching TRBD2 (5 bases). V lost 6 bases, J lost 5 bases, and 7 bases lay in between. Per germline, CDR1 KGHSH and CDR2 LQKENI. CDR3 length: 12 residues. CDR3 loop: CASSTGTGELFF. The CDR3 DNA sequence: TGTGCCAGCTCTACGGGGACCGGGGAGCTGTTTTTT.

The chain recombines TRBV6-5 with TRBJ1-2, with TRBD1 matching over 9 bases. Trimming took 5 bases from V and 4 from J; bases not matched to a gene: 8. This CDR3 spans 15 amino acids. CDR1 and CDR2 from the germline V gene are MNHEY and SVGAGI. The CDR3 protein is CASSRAGTGFYGYTF. The CDR3 coding sequence is TGTGCCAGCAGTCGCGCCGGGACAGGGTTCTATGGCTACACCTTC.

J is TRBJ1-1 and V is TRBV6-5; D is ambiguous. The germline V and J ends were trimmed by 6 bases and 10 bases, with 18 bases remaining between them. The length of the CDR3 is 13 residues. CDR1 is MNHEY and CDR2 is SVGAGI in the germline V gene. The CDR3 region has the DNA TGTGCCAGCAGCCGCGCAGGAGCGGTCGGAGCTTTCTTT. Translation: CASSRAGAVGAFF.

This chain links TRBV14 with TRBJ1-2; D is perhaps TRBD1 (5 bases). Trimming cost V 4 bases and J 4 bases, with 10 bases left between them. The germline V gene has CDR1 SGHDN and CDR2 FVKESK. CDR3 length: 13 residues. The CDR3 loop reads CASSRGRSYGYTF. The CDR3 DNA reads as TGTGCCAGCAGCCGGGGCAGGAGCTATGGCTACACCTTC.

The CDR3 here is CASSATSSYEQYF. The CDR3 nucleotides are TGTGCCAGCAGTGCAACATCGTCCTACGAGCAGTACTTC. The chain uses TRBV2 and TRBJ2-7; D remains unclear. Looked up from germline, CDR1 is SNHLY and CDR2 is FYNNEI. The V and J ends lost 4 bases and 1 base respectively, with 8 bases between them. The CDR3 covers 13 residues.

V is TRBV30 and J is TRBJ1-4; D not resolved. The CDR3 consists of 11 residues. Germline V gene data show CDR1 as GTSNPN and CDR2 as SVGIG (reference sequence). The V gene lost 2 bases and the J gene lost 7 bases, with 5 bases spanning the gap. The CDR3 coding sequence is TGTGCCTGGAGTTCAAGTGAAAAACTGTTTTTT. The encoded protein is CAWSSSEKLFF.

This chain joins TRBV7-3 and TRBJ1-1; D remains unclear. CDR3 length: 13 residues. Trimming removed 3 bases at V and 5 bases at J, with 10 bases between. Germline loops: CDR1 SGHTA, CDR2 FQGTGA. The DNA of the CDR3 is TGTGCCAGCAGCTTCGCCGTGGGGACTGAAGCTTTCTTT. This codes for CASSFAVGTEAFF.

This clone was detected once. J is TRBJ2-2 and V is TRBV9, with 8 nucleotides matching TRBD1. Trimming removed 4 bases from V and 7 bases from J; junction bases left unmatched: 9. The CDR3 has 15 residues. The germline V gene encodes CDR1 SGDLS and CDR2 YYNGEE. The CDR3 bases are TGTGCCAGCAGCTTCGGGGACAGGACAGGCGGGGAGCTGTTTTTT. Translated, it gives CASSFGDRTGGELFF. The entire variable domain, with the rest obtained from reference TRBV9 and TRBJ2-2, is as follows: DSGVTQTPKHLITATGQRVTLRCSPRSGDLSVYWYQQSLDQGLQFLIQYYNGEERAKGNILERFSAQQFPDLHSELNLSSLELGDSALYFCASSFGDRTGGELFFGEGSRLTVL.

The CDR3 bases are TGCGCCAGCAGCTTCGGGGAGGATCAGCCCCAGCATTTT. Its protein is CASSFGEDQPQHF. The rearrangement uses TRBV5-1 and TRBJ1-5; no definite D call. Trimming pared 2 bases from V and 5 bases from J, leaving 8 bases between. Germline V gene data show CDR1 as SGHRS and CDR2 as YFSETQ. This CDR3 spans 13 amino acids.

The chain has TRBV28 and TRBJ2-4; no firm D call. V was pared by 1 base and J by 7 bases, with 8 bases between. This CDR3 comprises 13 residues. Germline assignment: CDR1 MDHEN and CDR2 SYDVKM. CDR3 coding DNA: TGTGCCAGCAGTTTATTTCGATCGAACATTCAGTACTTC. Encoded protein: CASSLFRSNIQYF.

The gene calls are TRBV3-1 (or the pseudogene TRBV3-2) and TRBJ2-3; 7 positions agree with TRBD2. The CDR3 contains 15 residues. In germline, CDR1 is LGHDT, CDR2 YNNKEL (reference sequence). The V and J ends lost 0 bases and 4 bases, in that order; junction bases with no gene match: 4. The CDR3 bases are TGTGCCAGCAGCCAAGACCGAGCGGGACCAGATACGCAGTATTTT. Translating gives CASSQDRAGPDTQYF.

The genes are TRBV6-5 and TRBJ2-5; D may be TRBD1 (7 bases). CDR1 is MNHEY, CDR2 SVGAGI, per germline. The CDR3 spans 15 residues. The V gene lost 2 bases and the J gene lost 3 bases, with 13 bases spanning the gap. The CDR3 region has the DNA TGTGCCAGCAGTTACGAAGGCAGGGGGGAAGAGACCCAGTACTTC. This encodes CASSYEGRGEETQYF.

The V gene is TRBV7-9, the J gene TRBJ1-1; D ambiguous. This CDR3 contains 14 residues. V lost 2 bases to trimming and J lost 0 bases, with 7 bases between them. Germline loops: CDR1 SEHNR, CDR2 FQNEAQ (reference sequence). Here the CDR3 reads CASSLWTMNTEAFF. CDR3 DNA sequence: TGTGCCAGCAGCTTATGGACGATGAACACTGAAGCTTTCTTT.

This clone was seen only once. This chain joins TRBV10-3 and TRBJ2-6; tentative D call: TRBD2 (5 bases). The V end lost 2 bases, the J end lost 2 bases, and 16 bases lay between the germline ends. The CDR3 extends over 18 amino acids. Germline CDR1 ENHRY, CDR2 SYGVKD. The CDR3 DNA reads as TGTGCCATCAGTGAGGTACGGGGAGACGGGCCTGGGGCCAACGTCCTGACTTTC. This encodes CAISEVRGDGPGANVLTF.

This rearrangement joins TRBV5-1 to TRBJ2-1, with 13 bases matching TRBD2. V gave up 4 bases and J gave up 2 bases; unmatched junction bases: 3. CDR3 length equals 16 residues. Per the germline V gene, CDR1 is SGHRS and CDR2 is YFSETQ. The CDR3 reads CASSDGLAGAYNEQFF. The CDR3 coding sequence is TGCGCCAGCAGCGACGGACTAGCGGGAGCCTACAATGAGCAGTTCTTC. The whole variable domain, filled in from reference TRBV5-1 and TRBJ2-1, reads KAGVTQTPRYLIKTRGQQVTLSCSPISGHRSVSWYQQTPGQGLQFLFEYFSETQRNKGNFPGRFSGRQFSNSRSEMNVSTLELGDSALYLCASSDGLAGAYNEQFFGPGTRLTVL.

The chain combines TRBV19 with TRBJ1-6, with D hard to call. Trimming cost V 2 bases and J 8 bases, with 13 bases left between them. The CDR3 length is 15 residues. The germline V gene encodes CDR1 LNHDA and CDR2 SQIVND (reference sequence). The CDR3 loop reads CASSIYWGGYSPLHF. CDR3 coding DNA: TGTGCCAGTAGTATATACTGGGGAGGGTATTCACCCCTCCACTTT.